These 20 T cell receptor beta chains originate from one sample sequenced in a study of T cells in Graves' hyperthyroidism and ophthalmopathy. RNA transcripts provided the source from which TCR beta CDR3 regions were amplified. The HTBI set primed first-round TCR CDR3 RT-PCR. TCRdb re-called the multiplex PCR reads through MiXCR, storing one row per CDR3 protein. The data show about 580,000 distinct CDR3 sequences, about half seen once. Sequencing input: peripheral blood or thyroid tissue (not recorded which). Receptor source: a woman aged 18-29 years with Graves' hyperthyroidism.

This clonotype was observed a few times. This chain links TRBV9 with TRBJ2-2; no clear D gene. CDR3 size: 14 residues. V lost 0 bases, J lost 7 bases, and 10 bases lay in between. The germline V gene encodes CDR1 SGDLS and CDR2 YYNGEE. CDR3 sequence reads: CASSVVANYGELFF. The CDR3 DNA sequence: TGTGCCAGCAGCGTAGTTGCGAATTACGGGGAGCTGTTTTTT.

V usage is TRBV6-4 and J usage is TRBJ2-2, with D unclear. Germline lookup yields CDR1 MRHNA and CDR2 SNTAGT. V was shortened by 3 bases and J by 8 bases, with 25 bases between the two germline ends. The CDR3 has 18 residues. The CDR3 protein is CASSESSYVLGKQGELFF. The CDR3 DNA is TGTGCCAGCAGTGAATCGAGTTACGTTTTAGGGAAACAAGGGGAGCTGTTTTTT.

The chain combines TRBV7-2 with TRBJ2-5; D is uncertain. The V gene's germline CDR1 is SGHTA and CDR2 FQGNSA. V shed 3 bases and J shed 5 bases, with 10 bases lying between them. There are 13 residues in the CDR3. The CDR3 DNA reads TGTGCCAGCAGCTTGCAAGTCAGTGAGACCCAGTACTTC. Protein product: CASSLQVSETQYF.

The chain links TRBV20-1 to TRBJ2-7, with TRBD1 identical over 7 bases. Trimming took 1 base from V and 3 from J; bases not matched to a gene: 18. This CDR3 is built from 18 residues. CDR1 DFQATT and CDR2 SNEGSKA come from the germline V gene (reference sequence). CDR3 sequence reads: CSARVGGAGGKLVYEQYF. The CDR3 nucleotides read TGCAGTGCTAGAGTTGGAGGAGCAGGGGGAAAATTGGTCTACGAGCAGTACTTC.

This clonotype was counted ten times or more. The genes are TRBV2 and TRBJ2-7; no reliable D call. The V gene's germline CDR1 is SNHLY and CDR2 FYNNEI. This CDR3 contains 13 residues. Trimming left V 7 bases short and J 5 bases short, with 15 bases between. CDR3 coding DNA: TGTGCCAGCAACAACAGTCCCTCTGACGAGCAGTACTTC. This gives the protein CASNNSPSDEQYF.

This clonotype was seen at least ten times. CDR3 DNA sequence: TGTGCCACGTCACAGGGGGCTGCTTTCTTT. Translation: CATSQGAAFF. The chain uses TRBV7-9 and TRBJ1-1; 9 bases align to TRBD1. CDR3 length: 10 amino acids. With 10 bases clipped from V and 11 bases from J, the junction kept 5 bases outside the gene matches. CDR1 is SEHNR and CDR2 is FQNEAQ in the germline V gene (reference sequence).

This clonotype was recorded at least ten times. V and J are TRBV19 and TRBJ1-5; 8 nucleotides line up with TRBD1. The CDR3 is made up of 18 amino acids. Trimming at V came to 3 bases and at J to 1 base, leaving 11 bases not matched to a gene. Germline V gene sequence: CDR1 LNHDA, CDR2 SQIVND (reference sequence). CDR3: CASSIQSPYRGSNQPQHF. The CDR3 nucleotides are TGTGCCAGTAGTATCCAATCCCCCTACAGGGGGAGCAATCAGCCCCAGCATTTT.

The V and J genes are TRBV27 and TRBJ1-4; TRBD1 might be the D (5 bases). The CDR3 length is 14 residues. V was pared by 6 bases and J by 3 bases, with 11 bases between. CDR1 and CDR2 (germline): MNHEY, SMNVEV (reference sequence). The DNA of the CDR3 is TGTGCCAGCAGCGACAGAGGCTCTAATGAAAAACTGTTTTTT. Encoded protein: CASSDRGSNEKLFF.

This clonotype was recorded many times. The rearrangement links TRBV7-2 to TRBJ2-2, with no clear D. Germline CDR1 and CDR2: SGHTA and FQGNSA. V lost 4 bases to trimming and J lost 6 bases, with 3 bases between them. The CDR3 contains 11 residues. The chain's CDR3 is CASSWSGELFF. The CDR3 DNA follows: TGTGCCAGCAGCTGGTCCGGGGAGCTGTTTTTT.

This clonotype was observed at least ten times. The rearrangement uses TRBV5-6 and TRBJ1-5, with D unresolved. This CDR3 region has 12 residues. Germline lookup yields CDR1 SGHDT and CDR2 YYEEEE. V shed 1 base and J shed 7 bases, with 6 bases lying between them. CDR3 bases: TGTGCCAGCAGCTTGAGGGAGCAGCCCCAGCATTTT. Its translation is CASSLREQPQHF.

The V and J genes are TRBV29-1 and TRBJ1-3; D remains unclear. The germline V gene encodes CDR1 SQVTM and CDR2 ANQGSEA. The CDR3 covers 15 residues. V lost 0 bases, J lost 2 bases, and 11 bases lay in between. The CDR3 region has the DNA TGCAGCGTTGAAGATCGTGGGGATACTGGAAACACCATATATTTT. It yields the protein CSVEDRGDTGNTIYF.

This rearrangement joins TRBV29-1 to TRBJ1-3; D is ambiguous. With 8 bases removed from V and 3 bases from J, the gap between germline ends came to 14 bases. Germline CDR1 is SQVTM and CDR2 is ANQGSEA. This CDR3 spans 13 amino acids. The DNA for the CDR3 is TGCAGCTTATCGGGAGGGTTTGGAAACACCATATATTTT. Translating gives CSLSGGFGNTIYF.

This clonotype has ten or more counts. The rearrangement joins TRBV7-9 to TRBJ2-7, with TRBD1 matching over 8 bases. Germline-derived CDR1 and CDR2 are SEHNR and FQNEAQ (reference sequence). The CDR3 has 14 residues. V lost 5 bases to trimming and J lost 2 bases; unmatched junction nucleotides: 5. CDR3 sequence (DNA): TGTGCCAGCAGCCAGACAGGGGTTCCCTACGAGCAGTACTTC. Its translation is CASSQTGVPYEQYF.

The gene calls are TRBV29-1 and TRBJ1-2; D ambiguous. This CDR3 spans 11 amino acids. CDR1 is SQVTM and CDR2 is ANQGSEA in the germline V gene. Trimming removed 4 bases from V and 8 bases from J, with 11 bases in between. CDR3 DNA sequence: TGCAGCGTTGTAGGTCCACGAGGCTACACCTTC. Protein product: CSVVGPRGYTF.

The rearrangement uses TRBV7-2 and TRBJ1-1, with D maybe TRBD1 (5 bases). The CDR3 is 13 residues long. The germline V gene has CDR1 SGHTA and CDR2 FQGNSA. Trimming removed 1 base at V and 12 bases at J, with 15 bases between. DNA of the CDR3: TGTGCCAGCAGCTTAGAGGGGACCGTTGGTACTTTCTTT. This sequence encodes CASSLEGTVGTFF.

The chain carries TRBV24-1 and TRBJ1-5; D remains ambiguous. CDR1 and CDR2 (germline): KGHDR, SFDVKD. Trimming pared 4 bases from V and 1 base from J, leaving 7 bases between. The CDR3 extends over 14 amino acids. This CDR3 reads CATSDRKSNQPQHF. The CDR3 coding sequence is TGTGCCACCAGTGACCGGAAAAGCAATCAGCCCCAGCATTTT.

This chain connects TRBV29-1 to TRBJ1-1; 10 bases are a match to TRBD1. The CDR3 consists of 12 residues. The J segment lost 7 bases and the V segment lost 6 bases, leaving 5 bases of the junction unmatched. Germline-derived CDR1 and CDR2 are SQVTM and ANQGSEA. The CDR3 bases are TGCAGCGTGTCCGGGACAGGGGATGAAGCTTTCTTT. It is translated as CSVSGTGDEAFF.

The chain is built from TRBV29-1 and TRBJ1-5; 10 nucleotides line up with TRBD1. Losses at the gene ends were 7 bases for V and 3 bases for J; bases not matched to a gene: 6. CDR3 length equals 14 residues. CDR1 and CDR2 from the germline V gene are SQVTM and ANQGSEA. The chain's CDR3 is CSARQGAINQPQHF. The CDR3 nucleotides read TGCAGCGCTAGACAGGGGGCTATCAATCAGCCCCAGCATTTT.

The chain couples TRBV29-1 to TRBJ1-2; 9 bases match TRBD1. Germline CDR1 is SQVTM and CDR2 is ANQGSEA. The CDR3 spans 10 residues. This chain's CDR3 is CRSGTGGYTF. DNA for the CDR3: TGCAGATCCGGGACAGGGGGCTACACCTTC.

V gene TRBV2 combines with J gene TRBJ2-7; 7 bases agree with TRBD1. The CDR3 length is 12 residues. V shed 4 bases, J shed 9 bases, and the junction held 6 bases outside the gene matches. Germline V gene lookup returns CDR1 SNHLY and CDR2 FYNNEI. In nucleotides, the CDR3 is TGTGCCAGCAGTGGAATCGGGACAGTGCAGTACTTC. It is translated as CASSGIGTVQYF.